This T cell receptor (beta chain) was observed in a study of blood T cell repertoires in COVID-19 (dated by TCRdb to about 2020). Looking at the study overall: Samples covering the acute and convalescent phases of COVID-19 were provided by collaborators in the United States, Italy and Spain. The sample metadata nearly always contained a de-identified subject ID, COVID-19 status, age in years and sex. The prospective study material was composed of cDNA or gDNA derived from T cells, B-cell-depleted T cells, or PBMCs. Samples were obtained from the ongoing ImmuneRACE study (first 160 participants) and from about 1,300 subjects provided by 6 global collaborators. Where HLA class I and class II types were available, the types were taken from metadata supplied by the sample provider, not from assay-based typing. A freely available public database, intended as a resource for researchers studying the immune response to SARS-CoV-2, is where the repertoires were released. The dataset comprised deeply sampled blood TCRbeta repertoires from subjects exposed to, actively infected with, or recovered from COVID-19.

This clone occurred once. Which antigen it targets is not known. The record has no base qualities; no much larger clone is one base away. Whole blood was collected in K2EDTA tubes by collaborating institutions according to the institutions' own protocols. For TCRbeta analysis, collaborator samples were shipped as frozen whole blood, as isolated PBMCs, or as DNA extracted from either sample type. TCRbeta CDR3 regions were amplified from genomic DNA using the immunoSEQ Assay, a bias-controlled multiplex PCR. The source study handled its data this way. The number of nucleated cells in each sample was estimated by amplification of reference gene primers within the assay. To quantify the absolute abundance of each unique TCRbeta CDR3 rearrangement, sequence reads were collapsed and filtered. For each sample, productive Simpson clonality was calculated as the square root of Simpson's diversity index across productive rearrangements. TCRdb's version of the immuneACCESS table is confined to in-frame rearrangements and falls short of the full clone set. An unresolved V gene accounts for under half of the shortfall where checked; the remainder is of unknown origin. That table gives V, J and clone size, and the DNA gave D and trimming. The sample includes more than 70,000 clones, with approximately 90% observed a single time. The top ten hold under 3% of the sample.

Overall study outcomes, separate from this receptor: The amount of clinical and demographic metadata varied by source and participant and was provided uncurated.

Taken from cysteine to phenylalanine, the CDR3 has 16 residues. CDR3 DNA is the only sequence kept; it has 48 bases, read in frame from the first base. From V the trimming removes 0 bases and from J it removes 4 bases, while the gene matches leave 7 bases of the junction unaccounted for. Via the germline V gene, CDR1 is KGHSH and CDR2 LQKENI. Sequencing was done on a sample of peripheral blood. The receptor comes from a woman aged 45-59 years with active or convalescent COVID-19. Recombination joined TRBV18 with TRBJ1-2; 8 nucleotides in the junction match TRBD1. CDR3 sequence: CASSPPRGQGLYGYTF. The nucleotides read TGTGCCAGCTCACCACCTAGAGGACAGGGACTCTATGGCTACACCTTC.